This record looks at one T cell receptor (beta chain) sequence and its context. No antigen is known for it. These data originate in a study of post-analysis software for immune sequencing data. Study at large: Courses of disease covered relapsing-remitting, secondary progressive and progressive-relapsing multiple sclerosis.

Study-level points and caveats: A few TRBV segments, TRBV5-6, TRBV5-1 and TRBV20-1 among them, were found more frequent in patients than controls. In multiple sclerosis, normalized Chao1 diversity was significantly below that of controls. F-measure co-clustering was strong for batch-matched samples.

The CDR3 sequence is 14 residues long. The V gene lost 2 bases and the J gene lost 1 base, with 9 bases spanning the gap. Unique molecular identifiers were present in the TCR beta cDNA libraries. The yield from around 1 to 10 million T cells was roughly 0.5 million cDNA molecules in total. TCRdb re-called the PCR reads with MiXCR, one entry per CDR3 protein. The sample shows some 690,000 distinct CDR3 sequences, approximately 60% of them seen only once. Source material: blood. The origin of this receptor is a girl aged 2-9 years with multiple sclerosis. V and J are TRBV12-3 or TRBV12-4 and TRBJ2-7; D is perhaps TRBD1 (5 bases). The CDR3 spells CASSLSQGSYEQYF. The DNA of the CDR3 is TGTGCCAGCAGTTTATCGCAGGGTTCCTACGAGCAGTACTTC.